The entry below gives a single T cell receptor (beta chain) sequence along with its context. The data originate from a study of patients and donors after allogeneic stem cell transplantation. TCRdb passed the RT-PCR reads through MiXCR, listing each CDR3 protein once. The data show over 350,000 distinct CDR3 sequences, 15% to 20% seen once. This clonotype was obtained from a human donor who was either an allogeneic HSCT recipient or a stem cell or donor lymphocyte infusion donor (not recorded which). It is not recorded whose cells these are; they may come from a transplant donor. Material: blood, either unsorted or a sorted T cell fraction (not recorded which).

CDR3 protein: CASSRAGANTEAFF. In DNA form, the CDR3 reads TGCGCCAGCAGCCGGGCCGGGGCGAACACTGAAGCTTTCTTT. This chain links TRBV5-1 with TRBJ1-1; D may be TRBD1 (5 bases). Trimming pared 4 bases from V and 1 base from J, leaving 11 bases between. The CDR3 extends over 14 amino acids. From germline, CDR1 is SGHRS and CDR2 YFSETQ.